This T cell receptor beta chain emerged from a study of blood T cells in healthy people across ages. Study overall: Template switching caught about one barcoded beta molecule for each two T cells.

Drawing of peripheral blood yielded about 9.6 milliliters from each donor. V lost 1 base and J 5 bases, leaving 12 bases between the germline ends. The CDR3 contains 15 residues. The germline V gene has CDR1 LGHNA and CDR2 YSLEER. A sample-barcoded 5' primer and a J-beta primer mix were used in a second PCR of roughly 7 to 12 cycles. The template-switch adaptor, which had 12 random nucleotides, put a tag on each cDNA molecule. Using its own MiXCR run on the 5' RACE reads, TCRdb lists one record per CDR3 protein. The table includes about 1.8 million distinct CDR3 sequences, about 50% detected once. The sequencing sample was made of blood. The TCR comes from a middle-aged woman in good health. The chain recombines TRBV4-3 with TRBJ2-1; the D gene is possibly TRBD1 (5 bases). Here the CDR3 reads CASSQGPGKNNEQFF. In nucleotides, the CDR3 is TGCGCCAGCAGCCAAGGGCCAGGGAAAAACAATGAGCAGTTCTTC.